This TCR beta chain was captured by sequencing in a study of human T cells and chemical hapten exposure. Across the study: Throughout the approximately 24-week study, diphenylcyclopropenone was applied weekly to the patients' scalps. Whole-study results and caveats: With DPC sensitization, TCRs exceeding 1 in 1000 frequency showed no change. Patch test score showed a positive correlation with PT1 expanded TCR counts.

The library labeled individual cDNA molecules by adding unique molecular identifiers to them. TCRdb analysed the RACE reads with MiXCR anew, one entry per CDR3 protein. The table has fewer than 95,000 distinct CDR3 sequences, approximately 10% seen once. Time point: patch test 2, 6 weeks after DPC sensitization. Treatment of the sample: therapeutic diphenylcyclopropenone sensitization with weekly scalp DPC. This clonotype was recorded a few times. The antigen remains unidentified. Trimming pared 4 bases from V and 2 bases from J, leaving 9 bases between. The CDR3 extends over 13 amino acids. Germline V gives CDR1 ENHRY, CDR2 SYGVKD.

The input for sequencing was whole blood, taken in connection with sensitization to the hapten diphenylcyclopropenone (DPC). The chain recombines TRBV10-3 with TRBJ2-7; no firm D call. The clonotype originates from a man in his forties or fifties with alopecia areata. Some clones in this sample may be carry-over from other donors' samples. The CDR3 is CAISVTDTYEQYF. As DNA, the CDR3 is TGTGCCATCAGTGTAACAGACACCTACGAGCAGTACTTC.